This T cell receptor (beta chain) stems from a study of monozygotic twins with inflammatory bowel disease. The study's findings and limits: Patient repertoires may carry noise from differing immunosuppressive treatments. Twin concordance left repertoire similarity unchanged, with limited power a possible explanation for this lack of difference.

Each UMI, carrying a 6-nucleotide sample barcode, came from template switching. One entry per CDR3 protein, without DNA, is what TCRdb gives after re-calling the 5' RACE reads. The sample holds about 160,000 distinct CDR3 sequences. On this clonotype: Its antigen is unidentified.

Blood was collected, roughly 2.5 ml per donor. Per germline, CDR1 SGHTA and CDR2 FQGNSA. The CDR3 covers 15 residues. The clonotype comes from a human donor with ulcerative colitis or Crohn's disease, or a healthy co-twin of an affected twin (not recorded which). What was sequenced was blood. The genes are TRBV7-2 and TRBJ2-1; TCRdb lists TRBD2, though no DNA is available to test this call. Here the CDR3 reads CASSGSGTSRNEQFF. Full variable domain (missing parts from reference TRBV7-2 and TRBJ2-1): GAGVSQSPSNKVTEKGKDVELRCDPISGHTALYWYRQSLGQGLEFLIYFQGNSAPDKSGLPSDRFSAERTGGSVSTLTIQRTQQEDSAVYLCASSGSGTSRNEQFFGPGTRLTVL.